This passage covers 27 T cell receptor beta chains from one sample sequenced in a study of blood T cell repertoires in COVID-19. The assay was immunoSEQ multiplex PCR, and TCRdb's table has in-frame clones only and misses some. There are 270,000 or so clones in the sample; approximately 89% occur only once, and over 8.5% lies in the top ten. The sample was peripheral blood. The receptors stem from a woman under 40 with COVID-19, enrolled during active disease.

The table lists this clone with a count of one. This chain connects TRBV19 to TRBJ1-3, with 8 bases aligning to TRBD1. Germline loops: CDR1 LNHDA, CDR2 SQIVND (reference sequence). With V trimmed by 7 bases and J by 6 bases, 11 bases remained unmatched. CDR3 length: 15 residues. CDR3 DNA sequence: TGTGCCAGTAAACTGGACAGGGTCTCTACAAACACCATATATTTT. Translated: CASKLDRVSTNTIYF.

The count of this clone is one. V is TRBV14 and J is TRBJ1-2, with D possibly matching TRBD1 (6 bases). Germline CDR1 reads SGHDN; CDR2 reads FVKESK. The V and J ends lost 5 bases and 4 bases respectively, with 14 bases between them. The CDR3 totals 14 residues. The CDR3 DNA is TGTGCCAGCAGCATACAGGGTAGTATCTATGGCTACACCTTC. This gives the protein CASSIQGSIYGYTF.

The chain couples TRBV6-5 to TRBJ1-4; no definite D call. Trimming took 6 bases from V and 0 from J, leaving 8 bases between them. Germline CDR1 MNHEY, CDR2 SVGAGI. This CDR3 is 14 amino acids long. The DNA of the CDR3 is TGTGCCAGCAGATCTCCCCCAACTAATGAAAAACTGTTTTTT. Protein sequence: CASRSPPTNEKLFF.

This chain links TRBV10-3 with TRBJ1-2; 9 bases fit TRBD1. Germline trimming cut 9 bases from V and 0 bases from J; bases unmatched to any gene: 5. The germline gives CDR1 ENHRY, CDR2 SYGVKD. CDR3 length: 14 amino acids. The CDR3 is CAMGQGSANYGYTF. The DNA for the CDR3 is TGTGCCATGGGACAGGGATCAGCTAACTATGGCTACACCTTC.

The CDR3 region is CASSEALAGGPYNEQFF. The CDR3 DNA reads TGCGCCAGCAGTGAGGCTCTAGCGGGGGGCCCCTACAATGAGCAGTTCTTC. The rearrangement joins TRBV10-1 to TRBJ2-1; 11 bases agree with TRBD2. The germline CDR1 and CDR2 sequences are WNHNN and SYGVQD (reference sequence). This CDR3 has 17 residues. The V gene end was trimmed by 2 bases and the J gene end by 2 bases; junction bases not matched to a gene: 5.

The rearrangement links TRBV7-7 to TRBJ1-6; 11 bases fit TRBD1. From germline, CDR1 is SSHAT and CDR2 FNYEAQ (reference sequence). The CDR3 consists of 19 residues. V shed 5 bases and J 11 bases; nucleotides not matched to a gene: 20. The CDR3 loop is CASSLHREPSGTGGTPLHF. The CDR3 DNA is TGTGCCAGCAGCCTCCATCGGGAACCGTCCGGGACAGGGGGGACACCCCTCCACTTT.

The chain carries TRBV27 and TRBJ2-1; tentatively, D is TRBD1 (6 bases). The ends were cut back, 7 bases at V and 9 bases at J, with 13 bases in the middle. Germline V lookup: CDR1 MNHEY, CDR2 SMNVEV (reference sequence). This CDR3 contains 12 residues. The CDR3 region is CASTDLGGEQFF. The CDR3, as DNA: TGTGCCAGCACCGACTTAGGGGGTGAGCAGTTCTTC.

The chain couples TRBV9 to TRBJ2-1, with TRBD1 identical over 10 bases. The CDR3 has 14 residues. Per the germline V gene, CDR1 is SGDLS and CDR2 is YYNGEE. The J segment lost 7 bases and the V segment lost 3 bases, leaving 4 bases of the junction unmatched. CDR3 in amino acids: CASSARQGANEQFF. CDR3 bases: TGTGCCAGCAGCGCGCGACAGGGGGCAAATGAGCAGTTCTTC.

For the CDR3, the DNA is TGTGCCAGCTCACTAGGAGGGCGGGAAAAACTGTTTTTT. Translated, it gives CASSLGGREKLFF. V gene TRBV18 combines with J gene TRBJ1-4, with D hard to call. The CDR3 has 13 residues. CDR1 and CDR2 (germline): KGHSH, LQKENI. The V gene lost 4 bases and the J gene lost 8 bases, with 11 bases spanning the gap.

V is TRBV19 and J is TRBJ1-1, with D possibly TRBD1 on 6 matching bases. This CDR3 region has 15 residues. The germline CDR1 and CDR2 sequences are LNHDA and SQIVND (reference sequence). V was shortened by 5 bases and J by 1 base, with 14 bases between the two germline ends. CDR3 protein: CASSPLPGQNTEAFF. The CDR3 DNA sequence: TGTGCCAGTAGTCCCTTACCGGGACAGAACACTGAAGCTTTCTTT. The full variable domain, in which reference TRBV19 and TRBJ1-1 provide the parts outside the CDR3, is DGGITQSPKYLFRKEGQNVTLSCEQNLNHDAMYWYRQDPGQGLRLIYYSQIVNDFQKGDIAEGYSVSREKKESFPLTVTSAQKNPTAFYLCASSPLPGQNTEAFFGQGTRLTVV.

This clone was observed once. The rearrangement uses TRBV19 and TRBJ1-1, with a weak D call TRBD1 (5 bases). Trimming stripped 7 bases from V and 3 bases from J, with 12 bases between. Germline V gene data show CDR1 as LNHDA and CDR2 as SQIVND (reference sequence). This CDR3 is 13 amino acids long. The CDR3 DNA sequence: TGTGCCAGTAAATACACGGGGGACACTGAAGCTTTCTTT. It yields the protein CASKYTGDTEAFF.

The rearrangement uses TRBV27 and TRBJ2-7; weak D call: TRBD2 (6 bases). The CDR3 totals 14 residues. Looked up from germline, CDR1 is MNHEY and CDR2 is SMNVEV (reference sequence). With 3 bases removed from V and 6 bases from J, the gap between germline ends came to 15 bases. As DNA, the CDR3 is TGTGCCAGCAGTTTGCTAGCGAGGCCACTCGAGCAGTACTTC. This gives the protein CASSLLARPLEQYF.

V is TRBV6-5 and J is TRBJ2-3; maybe TRBD2 (6 bases). Germline values: CDR1 MNHEY, CDR2 SVGAGI. The CDR3 is 13 amino acids. V was cut by 8 bases and J by 5 bases, with 14 bases left in between. CDR3 loop: CASEEGSEDTQYF. For the CDR3, the DNA is TGTGCCAGCGAGGAGGGTTCAGAAGATACGCAGTATTTT.

There are a few counts of this clone. The rearrangement joins TRBV7-9 to TRBJ1-2; TRBD1 is a possible D gene (5 bases). V gave up 4 bases and J gave up 5 bases, with 8 bases separating them. In germline, CDR1 is SEHNR, CDR2 FQNEAQ (reference sequence). There are 12 residues in the CDR3. CDR3 sequence: CASSYGGYGYTF. The CDR3 nucleotides are TGTGCCAGCAGCTACGGGGGGTATGGCTACACCTTC.

This clone was picked up one time. The V and J genes are TRBV21-1 and TRBJ1-5; TRBD1 is taken as the D call from the table, unchecked against the DNA. TRBV21-1 is noted as a pseudogene. CDR3 length: 20 residues. This CDR3 reads CASFIPPRTGESSSNQPQHF. CDR3 nucleotide sequence: TGTGCCAGCTTCATCCCCCCCCGGACAGGGGAAAGCAGTAGCAATCAGCCCCAGCATTTT.

This chain joins TRBV4-1 and TRBJ2-3; maybe TRBD2 (5 bases). The CDR3 sequence is 16 residues long. Germline CDR1 is MGHRA and CDR2 is YSYEKL. The V end was cut by 2 bases, the J end by 2 bases, with 14 bases between. The DNA for the CDR3 is TGCGCCAGCAGCCAAAGAGCGGAAAGCCACACAGATACGCAGTATTTT. Protein: CASSQRAESHTDTQYF.

This chain uses TRBV7-8 with TRBJ2-1; TRBD2 matches 8 bases. V lost 5 bases, J lost 2 bases, and 8 bases stayed unmatched. Germline CDR1 and CDR2: SGHVS and FQNEAQ. There are 16 residues in the CDR3. The CDR3 DNA follows: TGTGCCAGCAGCGAATACGGGGGGGCCCCCTACAATGAGCAGTTCTTC. Residues: CASSEYGGAPYNEQFF.

The V call is TRBV11-2, the J call TRBJ2-7, with 10 bases lining up with TRBD2. The CDR3 spans 16 residues. Trimming took 6 bases from V and 2 from J; bases not matched to a gene: 10. In germline, CDR1 is SGHAT, CDR2 FQNNGV. CDR3 in amino acids: CASRPIGLAVTYEQYF. CDR3 sequence (DNA): TGTGCCAGCAGGCCAATAGGACTAGCGGTGACCTACGAGCAGTACTTC.

This clone was counted at least ten times. The V gene is TRBV9, the J gene TRBJ2-3; maybe TRBD2 (6 bases). This CDR3 has 13 residues. Germline V gene sequence: CDR1 SGDLS, CDR2 YYNGEE. The V end was cut by 3 bases, the J end by 11 bases, with 16 bases between. CDR3 in amino acids: CASSATMAGGQYF. The CDR3 region has the DNA TGTGCCAGCAGCGCCACAATGGCCGGGGGGCAGTATTTT.

The V gene is TRBV6-1, the J gene TRBJ1-2; TRBD1 is a possible D gene (6 bases). Looked up from germline, CDR1 is MNHNS and CDR2 is SASEGT. V shed 2 bases and J shed 14 bases, with 15 bases lying between them. The CDR3 covers 12 residues. The CDR3 sequence is CASSEYRGGATF. The CDR3 DNA reads as TGTGCCAGCAGTGAATATCGGGGGGGCGCGACCTTC.

The chain couples TRBV6-1 to TRBJ2-3; 12 bases fit TRBD1. Trimming took 1 base from V and 3 from J; bases not matched to a gene: 5. Germline V gene sequence: CDR1 MNHNS, CDR2 SASEGT. The CDR3 runs 17 residues. The CDR3 DNA reads TGTGCCAGCAGTGAAGTGGGACAGGGGGCGCGGACAGATACGCAGTATTTT. Amino acid sequence: CASSEVGQGARTDTQYF.

The chain uses TRBV9 and TRBJ1-4; 8 nucleotides align to TRBD1. The J segment lost 7 bases and the V segment lost 0 bases, leaving 8 bases of the junction unmatched. The CDR3 extends over 16 amino acids. Germline V CDR1 and CDR2: SGDLS, YYNGEE. The CDR3 protein is CASSVGQGARSEKLFF. The CDR3 DNA reads as TGTGCCAGCAGCGTAGGTCAGGGGGCCAGGAGTGAAAAACTGTTTTTT.

The chain employs TRBV12-5 and TRBJ1-6; the D is unclear. Germline V gene data show CDR1 as LGHNT and CDR2 as FRNRAP. The ends were cut back, 1 base at V and 7 bases at J, with 8 bases in the middle. This CDR3 contains 14 residues. The CDR3 reads CASGLETENSPLHF. CDR3 DNA sequence: TGTGCTAGTGGTTTGGAGACGGAGAATTCACCCCTCCACTTT. Together with reference TRBV12-5 and TRBJ1-6, the CDR3 gives the full variable domain: DARVTQTPRHKVTEMGQEVTMRCQPILGHNTVFWYRQTMMQGLELLAYFRNRAPLDDSGMPKDRFSAEMPDATLATLKIQPSEPRDSAVYFCASGLETENSPLHFGNGTRLTVT.

V is TRBV3-1 (or the pseudogene TRBV3-2) and J is TRBJ2-2; 10 bases are shared with TRBD2. The CDR3 is made up of 16 amino acids. The trim removed 4 bases at V and 2 bases at J, leaving 4 bases unmatched. Germline V gene data show CDR1 as LGHDT and CDR2 as YNNKEL (reference sequence). CDR3 sequence (DNA): TGTGCCAGCAGCCCCCGGACTAGCGGCAACACCGGGGAGCTGTTTTTT. This encodes CASSPRTSGNTGELFF.

CDR3 nucleotides: TGTGCCAGCAGCCAAAAGAAGGCAGGTTTAACGGGAGATGGCTACACCTTC. Translation: CASSQKKAGLTGDGYTF. The chain is built from TRBV4-2 and TRBJ1-2; D not resolved. Trimming shortened V by 2 bases and J by 6 bases, and 22 bases separated the two germline ends. This CDR3 spans 17 amino acids. The germline V gene encodes CDR1 LGHNA and CDR2 YNFKEQ.

The V call is TRBV28, the J call TRBJ1-5; 7 positions match TRBD1. Germline V lookup: CDR1 MDHEN, CDR2 SYDVKM. CDR3 length equals 13 residues. Losses at the gene ends were 6 bases for V and 6 bases for J; bases not matched to a gene: 5. The chain's CDR3 is CASSMTGRQPQHF. CDR3 in DNA: TGTGCCAGCAGCATGACAGGGCGTCAGCCCCAGCATTTT.

J is TRBJ2-5 and V is TRBV19, with 8 bases lining up with TRBD2. This CDR3 contains 15 residues. Per the germline V gene, CDR1 is LNHDA and CDR2 is SQIVND (reference sequence). Trimming cost V 0 bases and J 3 bases; bases outside gene matches: 3. The chain's CDR3 is CASSIDGGGEETQYF. The CDR3 DNA sequence: TGTGCCAGTAGTATAGACGGGGGGGGAGAAGAGACCCAGTACTTC.